These 12 T cell receptor beta chains share one sample of origin, sequenced in a study of CD8 T cells in Susac syndrome. Random-hexamer reverse transcription was applied to roughly 0.45 to 1 ug RNA. TCRdb itself ran the immunoSEQ multiplex PCR reads through MiXCR, one entry per CDR3 protein. Altogether 150,000 to 200,000 distinct CDR3 sequences are present, 94% being singletons, with the ten largest covering about 0.086%. Material for sequencing was CD4+ T cells from PBMCs. These receptors all come from a human donor with multiple sclerosis.

The chain combines TRBV20-1 with TRBJ2-3; 13 bases match TRBD2. This CDR3 contains 14 residues. V lost 6 bases and J lost 5; bases outside the gene matches: 5. Germline V gene lookup returns CDR1 DFQATT and CDR2 SNEGSKA (reference sequence). DNA of the CDR3: TGCAGTGCCATACTAGCGGGAGGGAGAGATACGCAGTATTTT. Translating it yields CSAILAGGRDTQYF.

The CDR3 protein is CASSSWPQNTEAFF. In nucleotides, the CDR3 is TGTGCCAGCAGTTCCTGGCCGCAGAACACTGAAGCTTTCTTT. The chain couples TRBV12-3 or TRBV12-4 to TRBJ1-1; D remains ambiguous. V lost 4 bases, J lost 1 base, and 10 bases lay in between. The length of the CDR3 is 14 residues.

This chain connects TRBV15 to TRBJ2-7, with D possibly being TRBD1 (5 bases). The CDR3 sequence is 18 residues long. V lost 3 bases and J lost 5, with 26 bases in between. Germline V gene data show CDR1 as LNHNV and CDR2 as YYDKDF (reference sequence). CDR3: CATSSEQAPAGNLHEQYF. For the CDR3, the DNA is TGTGCCACCAGCAGTGAACAGGCCCCCGCAGGGAACCTCCACGAGCAGTACTTC.

This chain links TRBV21-1 with TRBJ1-5. TRBV21-1 is described as a pseudogene. This CDR3 is 19 amino acids long. This chain's CDR3 is CASSKDRGGMSYSNQPQHF. For the CDR3, the DNA is TGTGCCAGCAGCAAAGATCGGGGAGGTATGTCTTATAGCAATCAGCCCCAGCATTTT.

The CDR3 loop reads CASSLGRGQPQHF. For the CDR3, the DNA is TGTGCCAGCAGCTTGGGGAGGGGTCAGCCCCAGCATTTT. This chain links TRBV5-4 with TRBJ1-5; D is perhaps TRBD1 (5 bases). The V gene lost 0 bases and the J gene lost 6 bases, with 7 bases spanning the gap. The CDR3 has 13 residues. Germline V gives CDR1 SGHNT, CDR2 YYREEE (reference sequence).

This clonotype was observed once. The gene calls are TRBV12-3 or TRBV12-4 and TRBJ2-2; 8 bases fit TRBD2. The length of the CDR3 is 14 residues. V shed 5 bases, J shed 5 bases, and the junction held 4 bases outside the gene matches. In DNA, the CDR3 is TGTGCCAGCAGTACTAGCGGTCGTACCGGGGAGCTGTTTTTT. Amino acid sequence: CASSTSGRTGELFF.

The chain joins TRBV20-1 to TRBJ1-1; D remains unclear. Germline CDR1 reads DFQATT; CDR2 reads SNEGSKA (reference sequence). The CDR3 is made up of 11 amino acids. Trimming pared 1 base from V and 11 bases from J, leaving 11 bases between. The DNA for the CDR3 is TGCAGTGCTAGAGTAGAGCCTGGCGCTTTCTTT. The encoded protein is CSARVEPGAFF.

The CDR3 DNA sequence: TGTGCCAGCAGCAAGCATGCGGACAGTATGAACACTGAAGCTTTCTTT. Translating gives CASSKHADSMNTEAFF. The chain links TRBV5-4 to TRBJ1-1, with TRBD1 as a possible D gene (6 bases). The V gene lost 4 bases and the J gene lost 0 bases, with 16 bases spanning the gap. The CDR3 covers 16 residues. Germline V gene data show CDR1 as SGHNT and CDR2 as YYREEE (reference sequence). Full variable domain (rest looked up from reference TRBV5-4 and TRBJ1-1): ETGVTQSPTHLIKTRGQQVTLRCSSQSGHNTVSWYQQALGQGPQFIFQYYREEENGRGNFPPRFSGLQFPNYSSELNVNALELDDSALYLCASSKHADSMNTEAFFGQGTRLTVV.

CDR3 DNA sequence: TGTGCCAGCAGCCGAGCTTTTCTAGCGGGGGGAACAGATACGCAGTATTTT. It codes for CASSRAFLAGGTDTQYF. The rearrangement links TRBV5-6 to TRBJ2-3; 11 bases match TRBD2. The CDR3 has 17 amino acids. The V gene's germline CDR1 is SGHDT and CDR2 YYEEEE. V lost 4 bases and J lost 3; bases outside the gene matches: 10.

The CDR3 DNA is TGTGCCAGCAGCTTTGGGACGGTGAACACTGAAGCTTTCTTT. Amino acids: CASSFGTVNTEAFF. This sequence joins TRBV7-2 and TRBJ1-1, with D possibly matching TRBD1 (5 bases). Germline loops: CDR1 SGHTA, CDR2 FQGNSA. This CDR3 comprises 14 residues. V shed 3 bases and J shed 0 bases, with 8 bases lying between them.

This clonotype is a singleton in its sample. The rearrangement joins TRBV3-1 to TRBJ2-7; possible D gene TRBD1, 6 bases. There are 14 residues in the CDR3. CDR1 is LGHDT, CDR2 YNNKEL, per germline (reference sequence). Trimming pared 1 base from V and 2 bases from J, leaving 9 bases between. The CDR3 nucleotides read TGTGCCAGCAGCCAAGGAGACAGGACCTACGAGCAGTACTTC. This gives the protein CASSQGDRTYEQYF.

This chain connects TRBV30 to TRBJ1-1, with D perhaps TRBD1 (6 bases). The CDR3 has 14 residues. The germline CDR1 and CDR2 sequences are GTSNPN and SVGIG (reference sequence). V lost 1 base and J 4 bases, leaving 13 bases between the germline ends. CDR3 sequence (DNA): TGTGCCTGGAGTGGGACAGTCAAGAGCACTGAAGCTTTCTTT. Translation gives CAWSGTVKSTEAFF.